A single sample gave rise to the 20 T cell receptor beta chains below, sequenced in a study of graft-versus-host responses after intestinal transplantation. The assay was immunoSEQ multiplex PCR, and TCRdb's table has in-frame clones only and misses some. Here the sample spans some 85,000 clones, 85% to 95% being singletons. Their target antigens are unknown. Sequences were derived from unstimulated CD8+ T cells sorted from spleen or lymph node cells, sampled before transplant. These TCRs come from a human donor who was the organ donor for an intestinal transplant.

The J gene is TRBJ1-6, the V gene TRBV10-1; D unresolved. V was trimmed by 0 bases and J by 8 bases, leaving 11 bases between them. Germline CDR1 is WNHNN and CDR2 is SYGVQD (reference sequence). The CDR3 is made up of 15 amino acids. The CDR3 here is CASSESEQWDSPLHF. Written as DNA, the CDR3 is TGCGCCAGCAGTGAGTCTGAACAGTGGGATTCACCCCTCCACTTT.

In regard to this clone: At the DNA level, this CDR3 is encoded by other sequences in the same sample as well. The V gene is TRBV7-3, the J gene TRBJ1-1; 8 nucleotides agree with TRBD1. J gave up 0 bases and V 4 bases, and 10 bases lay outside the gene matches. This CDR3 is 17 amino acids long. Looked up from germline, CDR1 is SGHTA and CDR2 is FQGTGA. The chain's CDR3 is CASSSHFLDRVNTEAFF. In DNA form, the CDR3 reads TGTGCCAGCAGCTCCCACTTTCTGGACAGGGTGAACACTGAAGCTTTCTTT.

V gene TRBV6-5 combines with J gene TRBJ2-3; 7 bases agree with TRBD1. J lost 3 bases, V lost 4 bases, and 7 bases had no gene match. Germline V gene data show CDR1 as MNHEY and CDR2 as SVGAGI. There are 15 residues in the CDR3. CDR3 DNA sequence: TGTGCCAGCAGTTCACAGGGGTGGCTAACAGATACGCAGTATTTT. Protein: CASSSQGWLTDTQYF.

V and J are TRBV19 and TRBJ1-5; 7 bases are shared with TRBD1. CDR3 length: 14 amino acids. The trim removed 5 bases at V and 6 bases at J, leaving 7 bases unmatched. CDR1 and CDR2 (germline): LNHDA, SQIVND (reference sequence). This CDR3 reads CASSRRQGGQPQHF. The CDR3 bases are TGTGCCAGTAGTCGTAGACAGGGAGGTCAGCCCCAGCATTTT.

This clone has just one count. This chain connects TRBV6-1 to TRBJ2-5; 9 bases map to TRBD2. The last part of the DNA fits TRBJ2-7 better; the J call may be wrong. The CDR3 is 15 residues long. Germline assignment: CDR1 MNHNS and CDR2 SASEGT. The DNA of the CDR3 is TGTGCCAGCAGTGAATGGGCGGGGGGGCAGTACGAGCAGTACTTC. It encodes CASSEWAGGQYEQYF.

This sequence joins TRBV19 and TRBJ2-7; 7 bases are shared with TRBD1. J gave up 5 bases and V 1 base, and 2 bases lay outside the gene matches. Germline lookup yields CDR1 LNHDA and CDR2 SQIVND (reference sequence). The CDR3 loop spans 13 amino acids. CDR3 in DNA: TGTGCCAGTAGTATAGTACAGGGGAACGAGCAGTACTTC. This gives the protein CASSIVQGNEQYF.

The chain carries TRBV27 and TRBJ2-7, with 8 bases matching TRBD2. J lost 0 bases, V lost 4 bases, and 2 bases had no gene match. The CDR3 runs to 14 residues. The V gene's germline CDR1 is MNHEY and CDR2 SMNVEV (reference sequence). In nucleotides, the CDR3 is TGTGCCAGCAGTTCGGGGGGGGGCTCCTACGAGCAGTACTTC. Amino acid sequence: CASSSGGGSYEQYF.

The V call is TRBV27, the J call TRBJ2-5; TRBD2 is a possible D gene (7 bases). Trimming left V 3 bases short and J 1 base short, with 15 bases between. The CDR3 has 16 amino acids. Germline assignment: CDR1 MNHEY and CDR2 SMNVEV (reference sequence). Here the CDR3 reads CASSLVGGPIQETQYF. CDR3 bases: TGTGCCAGCAGTTTGGTCGGGGGGCCCATCCAAGAGACCCAGTACTTC.

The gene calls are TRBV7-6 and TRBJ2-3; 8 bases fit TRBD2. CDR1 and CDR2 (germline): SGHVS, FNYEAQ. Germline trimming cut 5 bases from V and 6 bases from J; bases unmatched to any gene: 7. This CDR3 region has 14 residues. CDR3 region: CASSPGGGRDTQYF. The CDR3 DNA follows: TGTGCCAGCAGCCCCGGGGGGGGAAGGGATACGCAGTATTTT.

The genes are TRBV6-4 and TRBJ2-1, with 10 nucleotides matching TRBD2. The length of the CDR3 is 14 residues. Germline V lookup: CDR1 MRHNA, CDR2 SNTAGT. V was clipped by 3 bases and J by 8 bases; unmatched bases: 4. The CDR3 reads CASSESGGADEQFF. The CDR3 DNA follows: TGTGCCAGCAGTGAGAGCGGGGGGGCTGATGAGCAGTTCTTC.

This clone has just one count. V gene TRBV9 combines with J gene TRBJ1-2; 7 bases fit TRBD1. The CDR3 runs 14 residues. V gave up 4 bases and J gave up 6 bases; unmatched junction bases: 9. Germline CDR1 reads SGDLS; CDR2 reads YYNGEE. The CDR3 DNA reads TGTGCCAGCAGCAACCACCGAACAGGGGATGGCTACACCTTC. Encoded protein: CASSNHRTGDGYTF.

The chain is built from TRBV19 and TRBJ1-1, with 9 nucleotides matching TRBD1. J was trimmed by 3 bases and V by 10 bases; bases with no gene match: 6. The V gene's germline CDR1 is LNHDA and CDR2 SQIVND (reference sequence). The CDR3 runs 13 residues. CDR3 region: CATQQGAYTEAFF. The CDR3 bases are TGTGCCACCCAACAGGGGGCGTACACTGAAGCTTTCTTT. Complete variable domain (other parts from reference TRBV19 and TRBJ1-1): DGGITQSPKYLFRKEGQNVTLSCEQNLNHDAMYWYRQDPGQGLRLIYYSQIVNDFQKGDIAEGYSVSREKKESFPLTVTSAQKNPTAFYLCATQQGAYTEAFFGQGTRLTVV.

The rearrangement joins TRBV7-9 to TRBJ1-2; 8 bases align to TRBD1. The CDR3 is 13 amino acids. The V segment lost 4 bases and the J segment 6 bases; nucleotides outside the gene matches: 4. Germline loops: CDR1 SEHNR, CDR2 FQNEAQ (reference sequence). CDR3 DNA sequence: TGTGCCAGCAGCTCGACAGGGGATGATGGCTACACCTTC. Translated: CASSSTGDDGYTF.

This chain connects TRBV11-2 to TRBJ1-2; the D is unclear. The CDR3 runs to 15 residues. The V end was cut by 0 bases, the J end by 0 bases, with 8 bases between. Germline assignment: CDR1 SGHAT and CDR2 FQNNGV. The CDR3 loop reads CASSLDLGANYGYTF. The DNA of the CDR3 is TGTGCCAGCAGCTTAGACCTGGGAGCTAACTATGGCTACACCTTC.

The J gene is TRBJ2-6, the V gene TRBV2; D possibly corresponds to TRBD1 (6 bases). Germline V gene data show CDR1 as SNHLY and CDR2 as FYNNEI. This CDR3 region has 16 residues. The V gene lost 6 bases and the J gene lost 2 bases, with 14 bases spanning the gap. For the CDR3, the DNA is TGTGCCAGCAGCCTGTCCGGACAGCCTGGGGCCAACGTCCTGACTTTC. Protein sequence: CASSLSGQPGANVLTF.

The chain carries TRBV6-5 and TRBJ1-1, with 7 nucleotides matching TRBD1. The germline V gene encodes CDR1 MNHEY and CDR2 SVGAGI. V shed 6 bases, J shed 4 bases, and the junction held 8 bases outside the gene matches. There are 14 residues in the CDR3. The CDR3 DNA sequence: TGTGCCAGCAGGGTACAGGGGAAGACCACTGAAGCTTTCTTT. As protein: CASRVQGKTTEAFF.

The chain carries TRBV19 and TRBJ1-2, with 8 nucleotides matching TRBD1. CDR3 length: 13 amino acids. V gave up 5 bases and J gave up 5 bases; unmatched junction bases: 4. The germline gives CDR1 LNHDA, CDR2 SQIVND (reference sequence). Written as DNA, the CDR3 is TGTGCCAGTAGTCCAAGACAGGGGTATGGCTACACCTTC. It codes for CASSPRQGYGYTF.

CDR3 sequence (DNA): TGTGCCAGCAGCGTAGGGCAGGGATCCAGAGAGACCCAGTACTTC. Translation: CASSVGQGSRETQYF. V is TRBV9 and J is TRBJ2-5, with D possibly TRBD1 on 5 matching bases. Looked up from germline, CDR1 is SGDLS and CDR2 is YYNGEE. The CDR3 contains 15 residues. Between the trimmed V and J ends, which lost 0 bases and 4 bases, there was a span of 13 bases.

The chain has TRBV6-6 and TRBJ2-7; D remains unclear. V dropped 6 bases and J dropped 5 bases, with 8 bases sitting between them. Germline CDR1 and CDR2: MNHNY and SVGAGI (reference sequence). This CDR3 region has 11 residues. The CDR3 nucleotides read TGTGCCAGCAGCGGTCCTGACGAGCAGTACTTC. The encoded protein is CASSGPDEQYF.

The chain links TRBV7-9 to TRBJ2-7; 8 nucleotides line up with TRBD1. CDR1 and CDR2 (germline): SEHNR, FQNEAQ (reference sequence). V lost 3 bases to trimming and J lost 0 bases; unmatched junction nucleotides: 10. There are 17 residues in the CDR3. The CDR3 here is CASSFPAEDRASYEQYF. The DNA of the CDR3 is TGTGCCAGCAGCTTTCCCGCCGAGGACAGGGCCTCCTACGAGCAGTACTTC.